This TCR beta chain derives from a study of blood T cells in healthy people across ages. Per the germline V gene, CDR1 is SGHTA and CDR2 is FQGNSA. V gave up 0 bases and J gave up 2 bases; unmatched junction bases: 2. The length of the CDR3 is 15 residues. This clonotype was picked up many times. A J-beta primer mix and a sample-barcoded 5' primer were used in a second PCR of roughly 7 to 12 cycles. TCRdb ran MiXCR on the 5' RACE reads and lists one entry per CDR3 protein. The top ten hold approximately 15% of the sample, which has some 900,000 distinct CDR3 sequences, around 26% seen once. Material: blood. The receptor comes from a woman of 80 years or more in good health. The chain has TRBV7-2 and TRBJ2-7; 9 bases match TRBD1. The CDR3 sequence: CASSLAGTGTYEQYF. Written as DNA, the CDR3 is TGTGCCAGCAGCTTAGCTGGGACAGGGACCTACGAGCAGTACTTC.